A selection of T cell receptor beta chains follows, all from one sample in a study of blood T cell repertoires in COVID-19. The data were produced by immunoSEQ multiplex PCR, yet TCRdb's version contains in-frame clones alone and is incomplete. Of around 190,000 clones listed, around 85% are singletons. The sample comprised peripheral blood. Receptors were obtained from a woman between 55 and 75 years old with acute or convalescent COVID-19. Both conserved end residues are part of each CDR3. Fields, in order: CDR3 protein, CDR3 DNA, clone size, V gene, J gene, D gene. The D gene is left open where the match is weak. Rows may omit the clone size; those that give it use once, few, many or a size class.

CDR3 protein: CASSQGVGAREQYF
CDR3 DNA: TGTGCCAGCAGCCAAGGAGTGGGGGCTCGGGAGCAGTACTTC
clone size: NA
V gene: TRBV3-1/TRBV3-2
J gene: TRBJ2-7
D gene: NA

CDR3 protein: CASSYSLLAGAGYNEQFF
CDR3 DNA: TGTGCCAGCAGTTACTCCCTTCTCGCGGGAGCTGGTTACAATGAGCAGTTCTTC
clone size: NA
V gene: TRBV28
J gene: TRBJ2-1
D gene: TRBD2

CDR3 protein: CASSQGSGVNQPQHF
CDR3 DNA: TGTGCCAGCAGCCAGGGGTCAGGGGTCAATCAGCCCCAGCATTTT
clone size: NA
V gene: TRBV27
J gene: TRBJ1-5
D gene: NA

CDR3 protein: CASSVDTPHSNQPQHF
CDR3 DNA: TGTGCCAGCAGCGTAGATACACCCCACAGCAATCAGCCCCAGCATTTT
clone size: few
V gene: TRBV9
J gene: TRBJ1-5
D gene: NA

CDR3 protein: CASSLTGNDQPQHF
CDR3 DNA: TGTGCCAGCAGTTTGACAGGGAATGATCAGCCCCAGCATTTT
clone size: NA
V gene: TRBV27
J gene: TRBJ1-5
D gene: TRBD1

CDR3 protein: CASSTGTSGPAYNEQFF
CDR3 DNA: TGCGCCAGCAGCACTGGGACTAGCGGACCCGCCTACAATGAGCAGTTCTTC
clone size: NA
V gene: TRBV5-1
J gene: TRBJ2-1
D gene: TRBD2

CDR3 protein: CASSLDLRSSPQHF
CDR3 DNA: TGTGCCAGCAGCTTAGATCTGCGGAGCAGCCCCCAGCACTTT
clone size: once
V gene: TRBV11-3
J gene: TRBJ2-3
D gene: NA

CDR3 protein: CAWSPQSGTSGLSSYNEQFF
CDR3 DNA: TGTGCCTGGAGCCCGCAATCCGGGACTAGCGGGCTGAGCTCCTACAATGAGCAGTTCTTC
clone size: once
V gene: TRBV30
J gene: TRBJ2-1
D gene: TRBD2

CDR3 protein: CASSPPLTSGNPPGETQYF
CDR3 DNA: TGTGCCAGCTCACCACCTCTGACTAGCGGGAACCCGCCAGGGGAGACCCAGTACTTC
clone size: NA
V gene: TRBV18
J gene: TRBJ2-5
D gene: TRBD2

CDR3 protein: CASSPRTGGSYNSPLHF
CDR3 DNA: TGTGCCAGCAGCCCCCGGACAGGTGGCTCCTATAATTCACCCCTCCACTTT
clone size: NA
V gene: TRBV7-8
J gene: TRBJ1-6
D gene: TRBD1

CDR3 protein: CASSVGQNYGYTF
CDR3 DNA: TGTGCCAGCAGTGTGGGACAGAACTATGGCTACACCTTC
clone size: NA
V gene: TRBV12-3/TRBV12-4
J gene: TRBJ1-2
D gene: TRBD1

CDR3 protein: CAWTPPTGGKSYTF
CDR3 DNA: TGTGCCTGGACTCCCCCGACAGGGGGCAAAAGCTACACCTTC
clone size: once
V gene: TRBV30
J gene: TRBJ1-2
D gene: TRBD1

CDR3 protein: CASSHLRQGRNQPQHF
CDR3 DNA: TGCGCCAGCAGCCACCTACGGCAGGGTCGAAATCAGCCCCAGCATTTT
clone size: NA
V gene: TRBV4-1
J gene: TRBJ1-5
D gene: NA

CDR3 protein: CASSHFGQGGGYTF
CDR3 DNA: TGTGCCAGCAGCCACTTCGGACAGGGAGGTGGCTACACCTTC
clone size: NA
V gene: TRBV3-1/TRBV3-2
J gene: TRBJ1-2
D gene: TRBD1

CDR3 protein: CASSFSGTGELFF
CDR3 DNA: TGTGCCAGCAGCTTTAGCGGGACCGGGGAGCTGTTTTTT
clone size: many
V gene: TRBV7-2
J gene: TRBJ2-2
D gene: TRBD2

CDR3 protein: CASSSGSAGNTIYF
CDR3 DNA: TGTGCCAGCAGCTCCGGGTCAGCTGGAAACACCATATATTTT
clone size: NA
V gene: TRBV5-4
J gene: TRBJ1-3
D gene: NA

CDR3 protein: CASSPSVDGRGYTF
CDR3 DNA: TGTGCCAGCTCACCTTCGGTGGACGGGAGGGGCTACACCTTC
clone size: NA
V gene: TRBV18
J gene: TRBJ1-2
D gene: NA

CDR3 protein: CASSGSPGTGELFF
CDR3 DNA: TGTGCCAGCAGTGGTTCCCCGGGGACCGGGGAGCTGTTTTTT
clone size: once
V gene: TRBV6-4
J gene: TRBJ2-2
D gene: NA

CDR3 protein: CASSLRSGKGVGRDTQYF
CDR3 DNA: TGTGCCAGCAGCTTACGAAGCGGTAAGGGAGTCGGCCGGGATACGCAGTATTTT
clone size: NA
V gene: TRBV7-8
J gene: TRBJ2-3
D gene: NA

CDR3 protein: CASSSPSGSADTQYF
CDR3 DNA: TGTGCCAGCAGTTCTCCTAGCGGGAGCGCAGATACGCAGTATTTT
clone size: NA
V gene: TRBV27
J gene: TRBJ2-3
D gene: TRBD2

CDR3 protein: CAWKEGILEAAFF
CDR3 DNA: TGTGCCTGGAAGGAAGGAATTCTTGAGGCAGCTTTCTTT
clone size: NA
V gene: TRBV30
J gene: TRBJ1-1
D gene: NA

CDR3 protein: CASSPTGEYNEQFF
CDR3 DNA: TGTGCCAGTAGCCCGACAGGGGAATACAATGAGCAGTTCTTC
clone size: NA
V gene: TRBV19
J gene: TRBJ2-1
D gene: TRBD1

CDR3 protein: CATMAGRNEKLFF
CDR3 DNA: TGTGCCACCATGGCAGGGCGAAATGAAAAACTGTTTTTT
clone size: NA
V gene: TRBV15
J gene: TRBJ1-4
D gene: NA

CDR3 protein: CASSLRGQPQHF
CDR3 DNA: TGTGCCAGCAGCTTAAGGGGTCAGCCCCAGCATTTT
clone size: once
V gene: TRBV5-4
J gene: TRBJ1-5
D gene: NA

CDR3 protein: CASSLQVTDTQYF
CDR3 DNA: TGTGCCAGCAGTCTCCAGGTCACAGATACGCAGTATTTT
clone size: NA
V gene: TRBV27
J gene: TRBJ2-3
D gene: NA

CDR3 protein: CASRPLTGGGYGYTF
CDR3 DNA: TGTGCCAGCAGACCCCTTACAGGGGGGGGCTATGGCTACACCTTC
clone size: NA
V gene: TRBV2
J gene: TRBJ1-2
D gene: TRBD1

CDR3 protein: CASSTGVNSPLHF
CDR3 DNA: TGTGCCAGCAGTACAGGGGTTAATTCACCCCTCCACTTT
clone size: once
V gene: TRBV12-3/TRBV12-4
J gene: TRBJ1-6
D gene: TRBD1

CDR3 protein: CASSIHPVENTIYF
CDR3 DNA: TGTGCCAGTAGTATACACCCCGTGGAGAACACCATATATTTT
clone size: NA
V gene: TRBV19
J gene: TRBJ1-3
D gene: NA

CDR3 protein: CASSFNGQLNTEAFF
CDR3 DNA: TGCGCCAGCAGCTTCAACGGACAGCTGAACACTGAAGCTTTCTTT
clone size: once
V gene: TRBV5-1
J gene: TRBJ1-1
D gene: NA

CDR3 protein: CASRQPNTEAFF
CDR3 DNA: TGTGCCAGCAGACAGCCGAACACTGAAGCTTTCTTT
clone size: NA
V gene: TRBV6-5
J gene: TRBJ1-1
D gene: NA

CDR3 protein: CAWAILPGQFNEQFF
CDR3 DNA: TGTGCCTGGGCCATCCTTCCGGGACAGTTCAATGAGCAGTTCTTC
clone size: NA
V gene: TRBV30
J gene: TRBJ2-1
D gene: TRBD1

CDR3 protein: CASSEGAGYTGELFF
CDR3 DNA: TGTGCCAGCAGTGAAGGGGCAGGGTACACCGGGGAGCTGTTTTTT
clone size: NA
V gene: TRBV2
J gene: TRBJ2-2
D gene: NA

CDR3 protein: CASSFRQGSLLYGYTF
CDR3 DNA: TGTGCCAGCAGTTTCCGACAGGGATCCTTACTCTATGGCTACACCTTC
clone size: NA
V gene: TRBV2
J gene: TRBJ1-2
D gene: TRBD1

CDR3 protein: CASSFLPGLNTEAFF
CDR3 DNA: TGTGCCAGCAGCTTTCTGCCCGGACTCAACACTGAAGCTTTCTTT
clone size: NA
V gene: TRBV9
J gene: TRBJ1-1
D gene: NA

CDR3 protein: CASSASAGGPGNEQFF
CDR3 DNA: TGTGCCAGCAGCGCGTCAGCGGGAGGGCCGGGGAATGAGCAGTTCTTC
clone size: few
V gene: TRBV9
J gene: TRBJ2-1
D gene: TRBD2

CDR3 protein: CASSVLASEKLFF
CDR3 DNA: TGTGCCAGCAGCGTGTTGGCAAGTGAAAAACTGTTTTTT
clone size: NA
V gene: TRBV5-4
J gene: TRBJ1-4
D gene: NA

CDR3 protein: CATYGGAGYTF
CDR3 DNA: TGTGCCACCTACGGGGGGGCTGGCTACACCTTC
clone size: NA
V gene: TRBV7-9
J gene: TRBJ1-2
D gene: NA

CDR3 protein: CASSLADWGQGGDEQYF
CDR3 DNA: TGCGCCAGCAGCTTGGCCGATTGGGGACAGGGAGGTGACGAGCAGTACTTC
clone size: NA
V gene: TRBV5-1
J gene: TRBJ2-7
D gene: TRBD1

CDR3 protein: CASSQDADRSQGTQYF
CDR3 DNA: TGTGCCAGCAGCCAAGATGCGGACAGGTCCCAGGGGACCCAGTACTTC
clone size: NA
V gene: TRBV3-1/TRBV3-2
J gene: TRBJ2-5
D gene: TRBD1

CDR3 protein: CAISAGTGGLYGYTF
CDR3 DNA: TGTGCCATCAGTGCCGGGACCGGGGGTCTCTATGGCTACACCTTC
clone size: few
V gene: TRBV10-3
J gene: TRBJ1-2
D gene: NA

CDR3 protein: CASSLEGVSTRGGNTIYF
CDR3 DNA: TGCGCCAGCAGCTTGGAGGGTGTGTCGACCCGGGGTGGAAACACCATATATTTT
clone size: NA
V gene: TRBV5-1
J gene: TRBJ1-3
D gene: NA

CDR3 protein: CASSLVAGGREAFF
CDR3 DNA: TGTGCCAGCAGCTTAGTTGCAGGGGGCCGGGAGGCTTTCTTT
clone size: NA
V gene: TRBV7-2
J gene: TRBJ1-1
D gene: TRBD1

CDR3 protein: CASSPGGGGWGNQPQHF
CDR3 DNA: TGTGCCAGCAGCCCGGGTGGGGGGGGCTGGGGCAATCAGCCCCAGCATTTT
clone size: NA
V gene: TRBV5-8
J gene: TRBJ1-5
D gene: NA

CDR3 protein: CASSPGTGVGSPLHF
CDR3 DNA: TGCGCCAGCAGCCCCGGGACAGGGGTCGGGTCACCCCTCCACTTT
clone size: NA
V gene: TRBV5-1
J gene: TRBJ1-6
D gene: TRBD1

CDR3 protein: CASSLSDGVPNSPLHF
CDR3 DNA: TGTGCCAGCAGTTTATCCGACGGGGTGCCCAATTCACCCCTCCACTTT
clone size: NA
V gene: TRBV27
J gene: TRBJ1-6
D gene: NA

CDR3 protein: CASSPNYGYTF
CDR3 DNA: TGTGCCAGCAGTCCAAACTATGGCTACACCTTC
clone size: NA
V gene: TRBV6-6
J gene: TRBJ1-2
D gene: NA

CDR3 protein: CASSQEEERENTGELFF
CDR3 DNA: TGTGCCAGCAGCCAAGAAGAGGAGCGGGAGAACACCGGGGAGCTGTTTTTT
clone size: NA
V gene: TRBV4-2
J gene: TRBJ2-2
D gene: TRBD2

CDR3 protein: CATSRTREPQEKLFF
CDR3 DNA: TGTGCCACCAGCAGAACTCGGGAACCTCAAGAAAAACTGTTTTTT
clone size: NA
V gene: TRBV15
J gene: TRBJ1-4
D gene: NA

CDR3 protein: CASSSGGANTGELFF
CDR3 DNA: TGTGCCTCCTCCTCGGGGGGGGCGAACACCGGGGAGCTGTTTTTT
clone size: NA
V gene: TRBV9
J gene: TRBJ2-2
D gene: TRBD2

CDR3 protein: CASRERAQGTYNEQFF
CDR3 DNA: TGTGCCAGCAGAGAAAGGGCCCAGGGAACCTACAATGAGCAGTTCTTC
clone size: NA
V gene: TRBV4-2
J gene: TRBJ2-1
D gene: NA

CDR3 protein: CASSDTVNTGELFF
CDR3 DNA: TGTGCCAGCAGTGATACGGTGAACACCGGGGAGCTGTTTTTT
clone size: NA
V gene: TRBV25-1
J gene: TRBJ2-2
D gene: NA

CDR3 protein: CASSQGIRGYTF
CDR3 DNA: TGTGCCAGCAGTCAGGGGATTCGTGGCTACACCTTC
clone size: NA
V gene: TRBV3-1/TRBV3-2
J gene: TRBJ1-2
D gene: NA

CDR3 protein: CASSWRASATNEKLFF
CDR3 DNA: TGCGCCAGCAGCTGGAGGGCGTCTGCAACTAATGAAAAACTGTTTTTT
clone size: once
V gene: TRBV5-1
J gene: TRBJ1-4
D gene: NA

CDR3 protein: CASSSDSRSSYNEQFF
CDR3 DNA: TGTGCCAGCAGCTCAGACTCCCGGAGCTCCTACAATGAGCAGTTCTTC
clone size: NA
V gene: TRBV7-3
J gene: TRBJ2-1
D gene: NA